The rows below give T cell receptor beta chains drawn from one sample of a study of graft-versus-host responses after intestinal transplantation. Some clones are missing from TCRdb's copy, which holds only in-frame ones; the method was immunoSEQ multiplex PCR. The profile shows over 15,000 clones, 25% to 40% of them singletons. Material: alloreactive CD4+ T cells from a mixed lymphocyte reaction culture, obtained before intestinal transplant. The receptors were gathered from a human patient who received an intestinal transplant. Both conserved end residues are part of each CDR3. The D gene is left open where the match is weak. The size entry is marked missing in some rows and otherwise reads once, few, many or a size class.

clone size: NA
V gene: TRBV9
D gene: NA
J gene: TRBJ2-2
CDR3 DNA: TGTGCCAGCAGTCCCCCGCCAGGTCAGGGCCCAGCGCCCGGGGAGCTGTTTTTT
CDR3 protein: CASSPPPGQGPAPGELFF

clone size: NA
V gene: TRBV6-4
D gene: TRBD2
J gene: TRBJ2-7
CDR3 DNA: TGTGCCAGCAGCACCCCTCAGCGGGGGTACGAGCAGTACTTC
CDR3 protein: CASSTPQRGYEQYF

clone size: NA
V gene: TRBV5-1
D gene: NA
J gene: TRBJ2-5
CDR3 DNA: TGCGCCGGTTCAGGGGAAGAGACCCAGTACTTC
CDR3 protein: CAGSGEETQYF

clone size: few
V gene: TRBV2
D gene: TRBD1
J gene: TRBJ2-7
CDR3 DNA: TGTGCCAGCCAGGGGGACAGGGCTTCCTACGAGCAGTACTTC
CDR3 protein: CASQGDRASYEQYF

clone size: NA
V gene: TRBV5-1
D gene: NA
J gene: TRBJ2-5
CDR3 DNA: TGCGCCAGCAGCTTGGGGGAGGTGACAGGGCAAGAGACCCAGTACTTC
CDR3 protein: CASSLGEVTGQETQYF

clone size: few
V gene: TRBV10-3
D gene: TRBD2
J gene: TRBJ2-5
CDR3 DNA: TGTGCCAGAGAGCGGGGGGGCCAAGAGACCCAGTACTTC
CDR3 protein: CARERGGQETQYF

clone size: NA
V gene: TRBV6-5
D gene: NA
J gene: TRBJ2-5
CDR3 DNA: TGTGCCAGCAGCCTACCAGGAAGCGTGACCCAGTACTTC
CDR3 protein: CASSLPGSVTQYF

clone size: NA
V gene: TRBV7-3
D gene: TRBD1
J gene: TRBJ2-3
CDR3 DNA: TGTGCCAGCAGCGCTAGACAGGGGGTTACGCAGTATTTT
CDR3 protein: CASSARQGVTQYF

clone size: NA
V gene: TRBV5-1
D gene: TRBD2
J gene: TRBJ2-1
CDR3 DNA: TGCGCCAGCAGCTTGGCGGTAGCGGGGTACAATGAGCAGTTCTTC
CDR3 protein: CASSLAVAGYNEQFF

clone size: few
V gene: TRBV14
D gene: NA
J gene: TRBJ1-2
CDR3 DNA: TGTGCCAGCAGCCCCCTCTGGGCTAACTATGGCTACACCTTC
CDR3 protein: CASSPLWANYGYTF

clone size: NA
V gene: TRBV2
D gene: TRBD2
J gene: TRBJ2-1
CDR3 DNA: TGTGCCAGCAGAGGGACTAGCGGGGGGGCTTCTTGGTTGTTCTTC
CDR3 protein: CASRGTSGGASWLFF

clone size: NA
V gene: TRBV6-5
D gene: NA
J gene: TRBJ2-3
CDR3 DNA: TGTGCCAGCAGTTACGCTGGAGATACGCAGTATTTT
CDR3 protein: CASSYAGDTQYF

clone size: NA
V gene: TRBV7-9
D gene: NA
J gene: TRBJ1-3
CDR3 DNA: TGTGCCAGCAGCCTGGAACAGGCTATGAACACCATATATTTT
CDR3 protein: CASSLEQAMNTIYF

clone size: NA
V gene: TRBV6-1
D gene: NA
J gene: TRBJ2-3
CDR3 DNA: TGTGCCAGCAGCCTGACAGCACTCTTTACAGATACGCAGTATTTT
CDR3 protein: CASSLTALFTDTQYF

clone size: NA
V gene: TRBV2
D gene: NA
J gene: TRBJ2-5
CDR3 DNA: TGTGCCAGCAGTGGATCGGAGACCCAGTACTTC
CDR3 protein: CASSGSETQYF

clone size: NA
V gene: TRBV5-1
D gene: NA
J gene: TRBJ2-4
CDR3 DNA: TGCGCCAGCAGCTTTCGGCCCGGGCGCCCAGAAAACATTCAGTACTTC
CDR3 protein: CASSFRPGRPENIQYF

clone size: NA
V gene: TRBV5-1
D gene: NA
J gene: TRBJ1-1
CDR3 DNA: TGCGCCAGCAGCTTAGGGGATTCGAACACTGAAGCTTTCTTT
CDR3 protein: CASSLGDSNTEAFF

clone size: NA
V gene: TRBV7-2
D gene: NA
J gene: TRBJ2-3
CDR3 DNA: TGTGCCAGCAGCTCCGGGGTCTTATGGGGCACAGATACGCAGTATTTT
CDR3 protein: CASSSGVLWGTDTQYF

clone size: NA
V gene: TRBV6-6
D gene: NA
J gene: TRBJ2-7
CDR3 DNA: TGTGCCAGCAGGCCAGACAGATACTCCTACGAGCAGTACTTC
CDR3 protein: CASRPDRYSYEQYF

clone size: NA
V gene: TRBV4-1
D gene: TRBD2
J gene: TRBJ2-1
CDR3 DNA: TGCGCCAGCAGCCAAGAGAGAACTAGCGTCTACAATGAGCAGTTCTTC
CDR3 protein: CASSQERTSVYNEQFF

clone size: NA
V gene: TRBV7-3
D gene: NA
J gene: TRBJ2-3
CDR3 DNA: TGTGCCAGCAGCTTAGTGGGGGACACCTCCACAGATACGCAGTATTTT
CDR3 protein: CASSLVGDTSTDTQYF

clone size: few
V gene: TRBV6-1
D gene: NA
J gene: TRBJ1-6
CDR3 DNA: TGTGCCAGCAGTGCAGGGCCATTCCGAGGTTCACCCCTCCACTTT
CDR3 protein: CASSAGPFRGSPLHF

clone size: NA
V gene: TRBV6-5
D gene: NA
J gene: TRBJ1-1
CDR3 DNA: TGTGCCAGCAGTGACTTGATGGGGAACACTGAAGCTTTCTTT
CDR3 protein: CASSDLMGNTEAFF

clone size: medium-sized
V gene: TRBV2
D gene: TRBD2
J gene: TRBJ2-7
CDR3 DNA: TGTGCCAGCAGTGAAGGTAGCGGGAACTACGAGCAGTACTTC
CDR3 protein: CASSEGSGNYEQYF

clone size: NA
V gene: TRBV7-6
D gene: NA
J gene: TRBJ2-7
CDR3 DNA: TGTGCCAGCAGCCTCGACGCCGGGACGGCGTACGAGCAGTACTTC
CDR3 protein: CASSLDAGTAYEQYF

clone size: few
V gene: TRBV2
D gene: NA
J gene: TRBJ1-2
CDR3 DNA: TGTGCCAGCACCGGGGTCTCCGGAGGGGGTGGCTACACCTTC
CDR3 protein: CASTGVSGGGGYTF

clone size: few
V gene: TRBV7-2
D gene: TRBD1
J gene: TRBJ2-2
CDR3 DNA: TGTGCCAGCAGCCGGACCGGGACAGGGTTCGGGGAGCTGTTTTTT
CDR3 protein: CASSRTGTGFGELFF

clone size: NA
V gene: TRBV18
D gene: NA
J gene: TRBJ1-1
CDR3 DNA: TGTGCCAGCTCACCAGCGGGGGCGAGCACTGAAGCTTTCTTT
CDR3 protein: CASSPAGASTEAFF

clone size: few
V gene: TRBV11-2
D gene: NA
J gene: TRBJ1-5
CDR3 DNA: TGTGCCAGCAGCTTAGGTTTCAATCAGCCCCAGCATTTT
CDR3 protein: CASSLGFNQPQHF

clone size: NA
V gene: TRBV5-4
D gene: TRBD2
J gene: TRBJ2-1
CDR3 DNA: TGTGCCAGTCAGCGGGAGGGCTCCTACAATGAGCAGTTCTTC
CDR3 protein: CASQREGSYNEQFF

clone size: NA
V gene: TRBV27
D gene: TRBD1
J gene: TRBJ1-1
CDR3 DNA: TGTGTCGGGACAGGGGGGGGACGCGGAGCTTTCTTT
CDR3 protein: CVGTGGGRGAFF

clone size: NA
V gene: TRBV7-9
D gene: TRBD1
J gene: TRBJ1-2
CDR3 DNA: TGTGCCAGCAGCTTTGGGCAGGGGGCAGGTTTGTACTATGGCTACACCTTC
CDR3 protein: CASSFGQGAGLYYGYTF

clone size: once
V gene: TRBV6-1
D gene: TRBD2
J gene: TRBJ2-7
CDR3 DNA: TGTGCCAGCAGTGAAGCGCTTCAGCCGAGCGGGAGGTCCTACGAGCAGTACTTC
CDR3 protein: CASSEALQPSGRSYEQYF

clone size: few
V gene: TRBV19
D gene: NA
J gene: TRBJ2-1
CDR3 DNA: TGTGCCAGTCTTCTGAGGAATGAGCAGTTCTTC
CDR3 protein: CASLLRNEQFF

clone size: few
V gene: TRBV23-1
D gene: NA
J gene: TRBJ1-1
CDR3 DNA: TGCGCCAGCAGTCAACCTCGGATACAGGGATACGGCACTGAAGCTTTCTTT
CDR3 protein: CASSQPRIQGYGTEAFF

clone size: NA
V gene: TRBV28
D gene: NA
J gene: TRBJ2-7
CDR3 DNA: TGTGCCAGCAGTCCCGGGTACGGGGGAGCCTACGAGCAGTACTTC
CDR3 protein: CASSPGYGGAYEQYF

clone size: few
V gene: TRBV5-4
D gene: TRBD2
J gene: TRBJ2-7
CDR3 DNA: TGTGCCACCAGTCTAGCGGGAGGTCCCCTCTCCTACGAGCAGTACTTC
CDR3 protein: CATSLAGGPLSYEQYF

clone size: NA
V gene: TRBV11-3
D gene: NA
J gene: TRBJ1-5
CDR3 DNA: TGTGCCAGCAGCTCACGTGGGGTAGGTCAGCCCCAGCATTTT
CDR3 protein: CASSSRGVGQPQHF

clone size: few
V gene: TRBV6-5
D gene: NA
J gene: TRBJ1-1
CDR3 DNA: TGTGCCATCAGTGACTCCGGGTCGATGAACACTGAAGCTTTCTTT
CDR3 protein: CAISDSGSMNTEAFF

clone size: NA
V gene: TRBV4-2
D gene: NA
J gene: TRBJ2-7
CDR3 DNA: TGTGCCAGCAGCCAAGAAATCTATAGGGAGCAGTACTTC
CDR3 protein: CASSQEIYREQYF

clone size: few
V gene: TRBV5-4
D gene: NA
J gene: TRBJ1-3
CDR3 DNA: TGTGCCAGCAGCTTCGGTCCCCGACGGCGTCCTCCTGGAAACACCATATATTTT
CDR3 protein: CASSFGPRRRPPGNTIYF

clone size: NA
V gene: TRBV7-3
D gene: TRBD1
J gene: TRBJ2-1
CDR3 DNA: TGTGCCAGCAGCAAGGACAGGGGGCTTGAGCAGTTCTTC
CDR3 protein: CASSKDRGLEQFF

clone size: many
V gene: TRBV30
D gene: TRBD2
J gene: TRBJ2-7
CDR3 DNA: TGTGCCTGGCAACGGGGGGGGGTGTCCTACGAGCAGTACTTC
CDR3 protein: CAWQRGGVSYEQYF

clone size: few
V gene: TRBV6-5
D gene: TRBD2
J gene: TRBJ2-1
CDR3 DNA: TGTGCCAGCAGGCCTCCTTCACTAGCGGGAGGGCCTGGGTTCTTC
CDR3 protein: CASRPPSLAGGPGFF

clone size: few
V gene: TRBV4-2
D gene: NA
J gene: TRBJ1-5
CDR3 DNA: TGTGCCAGCAGCCAAGCGGGGGAGGGAGGTAGGTATCAGCCCCAGCATTTT
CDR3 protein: CASSQAGEGGRYQPQHF

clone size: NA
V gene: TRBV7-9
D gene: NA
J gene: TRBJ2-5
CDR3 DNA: TGTGCCAGCAGCCCAAGGGGTTCCCAGTACTTC
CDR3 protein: CASSPRGSQYF

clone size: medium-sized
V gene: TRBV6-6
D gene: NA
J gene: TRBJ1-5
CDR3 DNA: TGTGCCAGCAGGCTGGGGAATCAGCCCCAGCATTTT
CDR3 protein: CASRLGNQPQHF

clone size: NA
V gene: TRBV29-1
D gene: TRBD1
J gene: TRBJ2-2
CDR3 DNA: TGCAGCGTTGACAGGGGGCGTCTCACCGGGGAGCTGTTTTTT
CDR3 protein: CSVDRGRLTGELFF

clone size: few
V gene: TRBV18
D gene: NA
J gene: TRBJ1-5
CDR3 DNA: TGTGCCAGCTCACCACAGGGAAACCAGCCCCAGCATTTT
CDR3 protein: CASSPQGNQPQHF

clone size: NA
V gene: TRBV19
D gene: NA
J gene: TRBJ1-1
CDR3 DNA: TGTGCCAGTAGTACTGTACAGGCCCGCATGAACACTGAAGCTTTCTTT
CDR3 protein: CASSTVQARMNTEAFF

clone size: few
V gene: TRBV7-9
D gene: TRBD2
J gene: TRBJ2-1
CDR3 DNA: TGTGCCAGCAGCTCTAATAAGCGGGGTCATTCCTACAATGAGCAGTTCTTC
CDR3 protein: CASSSNKRGHSYNEQFF

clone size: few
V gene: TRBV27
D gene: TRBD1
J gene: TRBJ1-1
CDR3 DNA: TGTGCCAGCAGTCTTGGGACAGGGGGCAACGCTGAAGCTTTCTTT
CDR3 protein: CASSLGTGGNAEAFF

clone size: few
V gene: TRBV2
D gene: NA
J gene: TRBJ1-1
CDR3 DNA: TGTGCCTCAACAAGGGTGGGGGGCACTGAAGCTTTCTTT
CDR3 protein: CASTRVGGTEAFF

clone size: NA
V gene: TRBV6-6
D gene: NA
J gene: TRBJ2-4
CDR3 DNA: TGTGCCAGCAGTTACGACGGAATAAACATTCAGTACTTC
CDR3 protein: CASSYDGINIQYF

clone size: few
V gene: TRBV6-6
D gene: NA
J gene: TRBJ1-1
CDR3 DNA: TGTGCCAGCAGTTACTCGGTGAACACTGAAGCTTTCTTT
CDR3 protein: CASSYSVNTEAFF

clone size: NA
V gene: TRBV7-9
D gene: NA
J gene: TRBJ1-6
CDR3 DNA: TGTGCCAGCAGCTTCCAGGGAGGCAATTCACCCCTCCACTTT
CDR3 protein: CASSFQGGNSPLHF